The clone carrying this TCR beta chain has just one count. The data are from a study of blood T cell repertoires in COVID-19. Study context: Collection of acute and convalescent COVID-19 samples took place in the United States, Italy and Spain.

This CDR3 is 15 amino acids long. The germline gives CDR1 KGHSY, CDR2 FQNENV. Trimming took off 2 bases at V and 2 bases at J, with 10 bases between the two ends. Clones were sequenced by immunoSEQ multiplex PCR, and TCRdb holds only the in-frame ones, with some missing. This table holds about 120,000 clones, roughly 90% found once. Sequences were obtained from peripheral blood. The J gene is TRBJ1-5, the V gene TRBV16; D not certain. The sequence was collected from a human donor with acute or convalescent COVID-19. The donor label of this sample is uncertain. The CDR3, as DNA: TGTGCCAGCAGCCAAAGCGGGAGGGGCAATCAGCCCCAGCATTTT. Protein: CASSQSGRGNQPQHF.